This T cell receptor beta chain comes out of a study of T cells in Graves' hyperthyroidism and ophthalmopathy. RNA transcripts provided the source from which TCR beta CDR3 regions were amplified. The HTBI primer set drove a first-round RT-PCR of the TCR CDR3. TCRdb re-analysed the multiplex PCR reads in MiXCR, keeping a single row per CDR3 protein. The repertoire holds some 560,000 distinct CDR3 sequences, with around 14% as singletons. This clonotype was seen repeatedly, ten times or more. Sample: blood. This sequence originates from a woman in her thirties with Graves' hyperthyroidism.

The CDR3 bases are TGCGCCAGCAGCTTGGGGACTAGCGGAGAGACCCAGTACTTC. Translating it yields CASSLGTSGETQYF. The chain has TRBV5-1 and TRBJ2-5; 10 nucleotides align to TRBD2. The V segment lost 0 bases and the J segment 4 bases; nucleotides outside the gene matches: 0. The CDR3 is 14 residues long. Germline loops: CDR1 SGHRS, CDR2 YFSETQ.